What follows are 7 T cell receptor beta chains derived from one specimen sequenced in a study of control samples from healthy donors and cancer patients. TCRdb's copy holds only in-frame clones and misses some; the assay was immunoSEQ multiplex PCR. The table shows approximately 120,000 clones, with approximately 87% occurring only once. Material for sequencing was blood. These receptor sequences come from a man between 60 and 75 years old in good health.

V is TRBV5-4 and J is TRBJ2-3; 10 nucleotides align to TRBD2. The CDR3 is made up of 16 amino acids. The germline gives CDR1 SGHNT, CDR2 YYREEE (reference sequence). V shed 4 bases, J shed 0 bases, and the junction held 5 bases outside the gene matches. DNA for the CDR3: TGTGCCAGCAGCCTCGGGACTAGCGAGAGCACAGATACGCAGTATTTT. It specifies CASSLGTSESTDTQYF. Drawing the rest from reference TRBV5-4 and TRBJ2-3, the complete variable domain is ETGVTQSPTHLIKTRGQQVTLRCSSQSGHNTVSWYQQALGQGPQFIFQYYREEENGRGNFPPRFSGLQFPNYSSELNVNALELDDSALYLCASSLGTSESTDTQYFGPGTRLTVL.

This rearrangement joins TRBV2 to TRBJ1-2; D may be TRBD1 (6 bases). With 2 bases removed from V and 7 bases from J, the gap between germline ends came to 8 bases. The CDR3 runs to 12 residues. The germline gives CDR1 SNHLY, CDR2 FYNNEI. CDR3 coding DNA: TGTGCCAGCAGTGAAAAGGGGGGTGGCTACACCTTC. This translates into CASSEKGGGYTF.

This clone was found a few times. The same CDR3 also results from other DNA sequences found in this sample. The chain couples TRBV5-1 to TRBJ2-5; the match to TRBD1 covers 10 bases. Germline values: CDR1 SGHRS, CDR2 YFSETQ. The CDR3 sequence is 14 residues long. Losses at the gene ends were 0 bases for V and 5 bases for J; bases not matched to a gene: 1. The CDR3 DNA is TGCGCCAGCAGCTTGGGACAGGGGGCGGAGACCCAGTACTTC. Protein product: CASSLGQGAETQYF.

This sequence joins TRBV19 and TRBJ2-1; the D gene is possibly TRBD2 (5 bases). V was trimmed by 3 bases and J by 5 bases, leaving 11 bases between them. The CDR3 has 14 amino acids. In germline, CDR1 is LNHDA, CDR2 SQIVND (reference sequence). As DNA, the CDR3 is TGTGCCAGTAGTATTGGTCCGGGGAACAATGAGCAGTTCTTC. Amino acids: CASSIGPGNNEQFF.

This chain connects TRBV18 to TRBJ2-1, with D uncertain. V dropped 4 bases and J dropped 1 base, with 11 bases sitting between them. Germline V CDR1 and CDR2: KGHSH, LQKENI. This CDR3 comprises 15 residues. The CDR3 is CASSLSGTSYNEQFF. DNA for the CDR3: TGTGCCAGCTCACTCTCAGGTACTTCCTACAATGAGCAGTTCTTC.

Only a few counts were recorded for this clone. CDR3 DNA: TGTGCCAGCAGAAAAGACAGGGGGCTATCCTACGAGCAGTACTTC. Protein: CASRKDRGLSYEQYF. This chain uses TRBV28 with TRBJ2-7; 10 positions match TRBD1. J lost 1 base, V lost 6 bases, and 6 bases had no gene match. This CDR3 comprises 15 residues. Germline CDR1 reads MDHEN; CDR2 reads SYDVKM.

This rearrangement joins TRBV18 to TRBJ1-6; D call uncertain. Trimming removed 5 bases at V and 4 bases at J, with 6 bases between. Germline V CDR1 and CDR2: KGHSH, LQKENI. There are 13 residues in the CDR3. The CDR3 nucleotides read TGTGCCAGCTCAACGGAATATAATTCACCCCTCCACTTT. Amino acids: CASSTEYNSPLHF.